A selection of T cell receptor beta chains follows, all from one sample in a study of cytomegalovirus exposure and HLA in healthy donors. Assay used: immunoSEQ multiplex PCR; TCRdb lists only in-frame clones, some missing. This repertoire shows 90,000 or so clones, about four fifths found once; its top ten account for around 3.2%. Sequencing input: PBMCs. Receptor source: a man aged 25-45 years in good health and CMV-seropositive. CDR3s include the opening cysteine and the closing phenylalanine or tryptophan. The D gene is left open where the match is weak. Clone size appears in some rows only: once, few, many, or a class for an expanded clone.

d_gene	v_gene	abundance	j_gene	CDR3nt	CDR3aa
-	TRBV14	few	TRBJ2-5	TGTGCCAGCAGCCTCCCGTGGGGGGGCCGGGAGACCCAGTACTTC	CASSLPWGGRETQYF
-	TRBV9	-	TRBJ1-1	TGTGCCAGCAGCGTAGGGTATGGTCTCAGCACTGAAGCTTTCTTT	CASSVGYGLSTEAFF
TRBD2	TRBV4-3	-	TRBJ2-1	TGCGCCAGCAGCCAAGAAGGGACGTGGCTAGCGGGAAGGAATGAGCAGTTCTTC	CASSQEGTWLAGRNEQFF
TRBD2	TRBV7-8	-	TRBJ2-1	TGTGCCAGCAGCTCCCCGGGACTAGAGGTTAATGAGCAGTTCTTC	CASSSPGLEVNEQFF
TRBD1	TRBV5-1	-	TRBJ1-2	TGCGCCAGCAGCTTGGGGGGCTCTCCGGGACAGGGCGGCTACACCTTC	CASSLGGSPGQGGYTF
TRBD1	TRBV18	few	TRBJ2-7	TGTGCCAGCTCACGGGACAGGGAGAGTGAGCAGTACTTC	CASSRDRESEQYF
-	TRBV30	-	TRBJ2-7	TGTGCCTGGAGTGTCAACTACGAGCAGTACTTC	CAWSVNYEQYF
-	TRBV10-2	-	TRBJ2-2	TGCGCCAGCAGTGGCCTGGGACACCGGGAGCTGTTTTTT	CASSGLGHRELFF
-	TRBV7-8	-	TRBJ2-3	TGTGCCAGCAGCTTTGTCGAGCGGCCCACAGATACGCAGTATTTT	CASSFVERPTDTQYF
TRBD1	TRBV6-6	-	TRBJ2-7	TGTGCCAGCAGAAACAGGGGAACCTACTACGAGCAGTACTTC	CASRNRGTYYEQYF
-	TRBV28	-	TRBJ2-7	TGTGCCAGCAGTTTAATTGGCCGCTACGAGCAGTACTTC	CASSLIGRYEQYF
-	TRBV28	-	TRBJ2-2	TGTGCCAGCAGTTCCCAGTTGGGGGCTGGCGGGGAGCTGTTTTTT	CASSSQLGAGGELFF
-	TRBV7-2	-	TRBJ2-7	TGTGCCAGCAGCTTTGTTGGGGGGGCCTCCTACGAGCAGTACTTC	CASSFVGGASYEQYF
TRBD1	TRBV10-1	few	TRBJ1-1	TGCGCCAGCAGTGCGAGGGGGCTTGGCACTGAAGCTTTCTTT	CASSARGLGTEAFF
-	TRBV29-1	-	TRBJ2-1	TGCAGCGTTGCGGGGTTGGCCTACAATGAGCAGTTCTTC	CSVAGLAYNEQFF
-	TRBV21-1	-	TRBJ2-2	TGTGCCAGCAGTCAAGGGGTGCACACCGGGGAGCTGTTTTTT	CASSQGVHTGELFF
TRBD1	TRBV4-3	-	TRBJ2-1	TGCGCCAGCAGCAGATTCCTACAGGGGAGCTCCTACAATGAGCAGTTCTTC	CASSRFLQGSSYNEQFF
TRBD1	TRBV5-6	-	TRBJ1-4	TGTGCCAGCAGGCGACAGGGAGAGGATGAAAAACTGTTTTTT	CASRRQGEDEKLFF
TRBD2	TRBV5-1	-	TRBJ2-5	TGCGCCAGCAGACGTCGACTAGCGGAACAAGAGACCCAGTACTTC	CASRRRLAEQETQYF
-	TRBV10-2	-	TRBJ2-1	TGCGCCAGCAGTGAGACCCGACAGAATTCGGGGCAGTTCTTC	CASSETRQNSGQFF
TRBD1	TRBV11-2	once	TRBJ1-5	TGTGCCAGCAGCACAGGGGTAGTTCAGCCCCAGCATTTT	CASSTGVVQPQHF
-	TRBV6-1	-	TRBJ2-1	TGTGCCAGCAGTTCAGGGGACGAGCAGTTCTTC	CASSSGDEQFF
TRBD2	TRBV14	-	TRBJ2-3	TGTGCCAGCAGCCAAGGGTTCGGGAGGAGAGATACGCAGTATTTT	CASSQGFGRRDTQYF
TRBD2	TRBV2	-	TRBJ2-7	TGTGCCAGCAGGACTCTAGCGGGAGGTACCTACGAGCAGTACTTC	CASRTLAGGTYEQYF
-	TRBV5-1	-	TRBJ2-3	TGCGCCAGCAGCTTGCCAGGCACAGATACGCAGTATTTT	CASSLPGTDTQYF
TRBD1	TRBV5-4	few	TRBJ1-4	TGTGCCAGCACCGAAGGGACAGTGGGAAAACTGTTTTTT	CASTEGTVGKLFF
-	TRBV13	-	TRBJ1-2	TGTGCCAGCAGCCAACGACAGGTTCCAGCTAACTATGGCTACACCTTC	CASSQRQVPANYGYTF
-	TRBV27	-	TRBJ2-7	TGTGCCAGCAGTTTAAGCCCCTACGAGCAGTACTTC	CASSLSPYEQYF
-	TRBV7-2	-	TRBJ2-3	TGTGCCAGCAGCTTAGGTAGACCCGCGGGAAGGCAGTATTTT	CASSLGRPAGRQYF
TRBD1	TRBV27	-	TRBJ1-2	TGTGCCAGCAGTTCGAACTACGGGACAGTTGACTATGGCTACACCTTC	CASSSNYGTVDYGYTF
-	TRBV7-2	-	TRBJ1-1	TGTGCCAGCAGCTTAGCGCGGGGGGTCATGAACACTGAAGCTTTCTTT	CASSLARGVMNTEAFF
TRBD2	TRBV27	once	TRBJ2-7	TGTGCCAGCAGTTTTCGGGGGAGGGAAGATAGGATGTACGAGCAGTACTTC	CASSFRGREDRMYEQYF
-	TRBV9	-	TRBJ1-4	TGTGCCAGCAGCCCCGGGGGGAGAACTTTTAATGAAAAACTGTTTTTT	CASSPGGRTFNEKLFF
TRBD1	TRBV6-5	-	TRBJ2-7	TGTGCCAGCAGTTACAGGGACAGGGAGTACTTC	CASSYRDREYF
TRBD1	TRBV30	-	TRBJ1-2	TGTGCCTGGAGTGTAAAACGGGACAGGGTTGTTGGCTACACCTTC	CAWSVKRDRVVGYTF
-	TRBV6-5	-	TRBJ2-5	TGTGCCAGCAGTTACACGGCAGGGAAGGGTGAGACCCAGTACTTC	CASSYTAGKGETQYF
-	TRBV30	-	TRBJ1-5	TGTGCCTGGAGTCCGGACTCTATTTTAGAGCCCCAGCATTTT	CAWSPDSILEPQHF
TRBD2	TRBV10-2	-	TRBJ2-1	TGCGCCAGCAGCCTTGTCCCGGGACTAGCGGTCTTGAATGAGCAGTTCTTC	CASSLVPGLAVLNEQFF
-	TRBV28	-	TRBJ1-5	TGTGCCAGCAGTCAACAGACAGGAGTTAGCAATCAGCCCCAGCATTTT	CASSQQTGVSNQPQHF
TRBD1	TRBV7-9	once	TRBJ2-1	TGTGCCAGCAGCCCAGTGACAGGGGTCAATGAGCAGTTCTTC	CASSPVTGVNEQFF
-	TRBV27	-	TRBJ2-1	TGTGCCAGCAGTTCCTACCATGAGCAGTTCTTC	CASSSYHEQFF
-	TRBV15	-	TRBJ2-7	TGTGCCACCAGCAGAGATACTGGCAGGCAAACCTACGAGCAGTACTTC	CATSRDTGRQTYEQYF